The 29 T cell receptor beta chains below all came from one sample that was sequenced in a study of CD8+ T cells in alopecia areata. Sequencing relied on a cDNA template that was reverse transcribed from extracted RNA. The repertoire was sequenced with immunoSEQ multiplex PCR; TCRdb's copy has only in-frame clones and lacks some. Here the sample spans about 100,000 clones, roughly 47% being singletons. Treatment: oral pan-JAK inhibitor, 5-10 mg twice daily. The material was CD8+ T cells sorted from blood, obtained at week 24, from a patient treated with tofacitinib. The origin of the receptors is a human donor with alopecia areata.

V usage is TRBV6-1 and J usage is TRBJ2-7, with TRBD1 matching 11 bases. With V trimmed by 5 bases and J by 3 bases, 6 bases remained unmatched. The V gene's germline CDR1 is MNHNS and CDR2 SASEGT. The CDR3 is made up of 15 amino acids. The CDR3 DNA reads as TGTGCCAGCAGTTTTCCGGGACAGGGGGTCTACGAGCAGTACTTC. Protein product: CASSFPGQGVYEQYF.

This clone was detected only a few times. The CDR3 DNA is TGTGCCAGCAGTGACGGACAGGACGCAGATACGCAGTATTTT. Its protein is CASSDGQDADTQYF. The chain is built from TRBV6-9 and TRBJ2-3; 7 nucleotides match TRBD1. J gave up 4 bases and V 5 bases, and 6 bases lay outside the gene matches. The CDR3 has 14 amino acids. Per the germline V gene, CDR1 is MNHGY and CDR2 is SVAAGI.

Details on this clone: Here the CDR3 omits its conserved ending phenylalanine or tryptophan, so a read error is the likely source. The chain joins TRBV2 to TRBJ2-7; 7 positions agree with TRBD2. This CDR3 is built from 15 residues. V was clipped by 1 base and J by 9 bases; unmatched bases: 12. Germline V gene sequence: CDR1 SNHLY, CDR2 FYNNEI. The CDR3 spells CASSEGSGRPTGQYL. The DNA of the CDR3 is TGTGCCAGCAGTGAAGGTAGCGGGCGACCTACGGGGCAGTACCTC.

The chain couples TRBV27 to TRBJ2-1, with TRBD1 identical over 7 bases. V shed 0 bases, J shed 9 bases, and the junction held 2 bases outside the gene matches. CDR1 and CDR2 (germline): MNHEY, SMNVEV (reference sequence). The CDR3 spans 13 residues. The CDR3 reads CASSLSTGLEQFF. The CDR3 DNA reads TGTGCCAGCAGTTTATCGACAGGGCTTGAGCAGTTCTTC.

The V and J genes are TRBV30 and TRBJ2-7; TRBD2 matches at 9 bases. This CDR3 spans 14 amino acids. Losses at the gene ends were 2 bases for V and 1 base for J; bases not matched to a gene: 3. Germline V lookup: CDR1 GTSNPN, CDR2 SVGIG (reference sequence). Here the CDR3 DNA reads TGTGCCTGGAGTCATAGCGGGGGATCCTACGAGCAGTACTTC. This translates into CAWSHSGGSYEQYF.

The chain employs TRBV9 and TRBJ2-1; D perhaps matches TRBD2 (5 bases). V was trimmed by 0 bases and J by 7 bases, leaving 14 bases between them. The CDR3 length is 15 residues. Germline V gene sequence: CDR1 SGDLS, CDR2 YYNGEE. The CDR3 nucleotides are TGTGCCAGCAGCGTAGCACTAGGTGGTAATAATGAGCAGTTCTTC. This gives the protein CASSVALGGNNEQFF.

The V call is TRBV7-9, the J call TRBJ2-3, with 7 bases identical to TRBD1. CDR3 length: 14 residues. The junction had 6 bases not matched to a gene; V was cut back by 8 bases and J by 1 base. Germline values: CDR1 SEHNR, CDR2 FQNEAQ (reference sequence). CDR3 region: CASGDRDGTDTQYF. CDR3 DNA sequence: TGTGCCAGCGGCGACAGGGACGGCACAGATACGCAGTATTTT.

The genes are TRBV5-1 and TRBJ1-1, with D perhaps matching TRBD1 (6 bases). With 3 bases removed from V and 1 base from J, the gap between germline ends came to 10 bases. CDR3 length: 14 residues. Germline V gives CDR1 SGHRS, CDR2 YFSETQ. The CDR3 region has the DNA TGCGCCAGCAGCTATATACAGGGGAACACTGAAGCTTTCTTT. Amino acid sequence: CASSYIQGNTEAFF.

The J gene is TRBJ2-2, the V gene TRBV15; D gene unclear. Germline V gives CDR1 LNHNV, CDR2 YYDKDF (reference sequence). This CDR3 contains 16 residues. V dropped 3 bases and J dropped 0 bases, with 11 bases sitting between them. The CDR3 spells CATSSSRSANTGELFF. The CDR3 DNA reads TGTGCCACCAGCAGCTCTAGGAGCGCGAACACCGGGGAGCTGTTTTTT.

The chain recombines TRBV7-9 with TRBJ2-5; 8 bases map to TRBD2. J lost 1 base, V lost 3 bases, and 7 bases had no gene match. Germline assignment: CDR1 SEHNR and CDR2 FQNEAQ (reference sequence). The CDR3 spans 16 residues. The CDR3 reads CASSFREGPTQETQYF. The DNA of the CDR3 is TGTGCCAGCAGCTTCCGGGAGGGCCCCACCCAAGAGACCCAGTACTTC.

This rearrangement joins TRBV28 to TRBJ2-1, with 9 nucleotides matching TRBD2. The CDR3 has 16 amino acids. Germline V CDR1 and CDR2: MDHEN, SYDVKM. V was pared by 2 bases and J by 2 bases, with 4 bases of the junction left unmatched. CDR3 loop: CASSLLLAGAYNEQFF. The CDR3 DNA is TGTGCCAGCAGTTTACTTTTAGCGGGAGCCTACAATGAGCAGTTCTTC.

This chain links TRBV6-5 with TRBJ1-1; unclear D gene. Germline assignment: CDR1 MNHEY and CDR2 SVGAGI. Trimming took off 6 bases at V and 3 bases at J, with 11 bases between the two ends. The CDR3 is made up of 13 amino acids. The CDR3 here is CASSFDEYTEAFF. CDR3 sequence (DNA): TGTGCCAGCAGCTTCGACGAGTACACTGAAGCTTTCTTT.

The V and J genes are TRBV29-1 and TRBJ2-7; 7 bases fit TRBD2. J lost 1 base, V lost 6 bases, and 9 bases had no gene match. CDR1 and CDR2 (germline): SQVTM, ANQGSEA. The CDR3 extends over 14 amino acids. CDR3 protein: CSVLGGRASYEQYF. CDR3 coding DNA: TGCAGCGTCTTGGGGGGGAGGGCTTCCTACGAGCAGTACTTC.

The V call is TRBV9, the J call TRBJ2-1; D uncertain. The CDR3 has 15 amino acids. Germline CDR1 reads SGDLS; CDR2 reads YYNGEE. The V end was cut by 3 bases, the J end by 0 bases, with 10 bases between. Here the CDR3 DNA reads TGTGCCAGCAGCGCAGGCGGCTACTCCTACAATGAGCAGTTCTTC. This codes for CASSAGGYSYNEQFF.

V gene TRBV5-1 combines with J gene TRBJ2-3; possible D gene TRBD2, 6 bases. Between the trimmed V and J ends, which lost 5 bases and 4 bases, there was a span of 8 bases. The CDR3 loop spans 12 amino acids. Germline CDR1 reads SGHRS; CDR2 reads YFSETQ. The CDR3 is CASRGGADTQYF. CDR3 in DNA: TGCGCCAGCAGAGGAGGGGCAGATACGCAGTATTTT.

This clone was recorded a few times. This chain joins TRBV27 and TRBJ2-7; possibly TRBD1 or TRBD2 for D (5 bases each). The V and J ends lost 5 bases and 5 bases respectively, with 19 bases between them. CDR1 is MNHEY and CDR2 is SMNVEV in the germline V gene (reference sequence). CDR3 length: 15 residues. The DNA of the CDR3 is TGTGCCAGCAGTCCCCGGCCAGAGGGGCTGAACGAGCAGTACTTC. Its protein is CASSPRPEGLNEQYF.

This clone showed up just a few times. The chain couples TRBV4-1 to TRBJ2-3, with D possibly called TRBD1 or TRBD2 (5 bases each). V was clipped by 5 bases and J by 4 bases, with 10 bases between them. The CDR3 length is 13 residues. From germline, CDR1 is MGHRA and CDR2 YSYEKL. The CDR3 protein is CASSGGSADTQYF. The CDR3 DNA reads TGCGCCAGCAGCGGGGGTTCCGCAGATACGCAGTATTTT.

This clone has only a few counts. The rearrangement joins TRBV29-1 to TRBJ2-7; D ambiguous. The CDR3 has 16 residues. V gave up 0 bases and J gave up 1 base, with 16 bases separating them. CDR1 and CDR2 (germline): SQVTM, ANQGSEA. In nucleotides, the CDR3 is TGCAGCGTTGAAGATCCTCTGGGATCCACTTCCTACGAGCAGTACTTC. Its translation is CSVEDPLGSTSYEQYF.

The chain combines TRBV15 with TRBJ2-7, with 8 bases identical to TRBD2. J lost 5 bases, V lost 5 bases, and 8 bases had no gene match. The CDR3 loop spans 14 amino acids. CDR1 and CDR2 (germline): LNHNV, YYDKDF (reference sequence). Written as DNA, the CDR3 is TGTGCCACCAGCGACGGGACTAGAAATCACGAGCAGTACTTC. It specifies CATSDGTRNHEQYF.

CDR3: CATASGINQPQHF. CDR3 DNA: TGTGCCACCGCGTCAGGGATAAATCAGCCCCAGCATTTT. The chain employs TRBV6-5 and TRBJ1-5; D is perhaps TRBD1 (5 bases). The V gene lost 10 bases and the J gene lost 4 bases, with 14 bases spanning the gap. The CDR3 contains 13 residues. In germline, CDR1 is MNHEY, CDR2 SVGAGI.

This clone was observed a handful of times. V gene TRBV7-9 combines with J gene TRBJ1-4; 9 nucleotides agree with TRBD1. Per the germline V gene, CDR1 is SEHNR and CDR2 is FQNEAQ (reference sequence). CDR3 length equals 15 residues. The V segment lost 5 bases and the J segment 6 bases; nucleotides outside the gene matches: 7. CDR3 in amino acids: CASSPPGQGYEKLFF. DNA for the CDR3: TGTGCCAGCAGCCCCCCGGGACAGGGATATGAAAAACTGTTTTTT.

The genes are TRBV18 and TRBJ1-1; D uncertain. Germline lookup yields CDR1 KGHSH and CDR2 LQKENI. Trimming left V 4 bases short and J 6 bases short, with 9 bases between. This CDR3 spans 12 amino acids. CDR3 in amino acids: CASSQDKPEAFF. The CDR3 DNA reads as TGTGCCAGCTCACAAGACAAGCCTGAAGCTTTCTTT. Full variable domain (missing parts from reference TRBV18 and TRBJ1-1): NAGVMQNPRHLVRRRGQEARLRCSPMKGHSHVYWYRQLPEEGLKFMVYLQKENIIDESGMPKERFSAEFPKEGPSILRIQQVVRGDSAAYFCASSQDKPEAFFGQGTRLTVV.

The table lists this clone with a few counts. J is TRBJ2-7 and V is TRBV6-5, with TRBD2 identical over 7 bases. Germline V gives CDR1 MNHEY, CDR2 SVGAGI. The CDR3 covers 13 residues. The ends lost 6 bases at V and 5 bases at J; junction bases unmatched: 7. DNA for the CDR3: TGTGCCAGCAGCCCGCGGGGGACCAACGAGCAGTACTTC. It yields the protein CASSPRGTNEQYF.

The V and J genes are TRBV11-2 and TRBJ2-5, with 12 bases fitting TRBD2. Trimming removed 4 bases from V and 1 base from J; junction bases left unmatched: 7. The germline CDR1 and CDR2 sequences are SGHAT and FQNNGV. This CDR3 has 17 residues. The CDR3: CASSSRTSGTFQETQYF. The DNA for the CDR3 is TGTGCCAGCAGCTCTAGGACTAGCGGGACCTTCCAAGAGACCCAGTACTTC.

The chain has TRBV4-1 and TRBJ2-7, with D hard to call. V lost 2 bases, J lost 5 bases, and 16 bases lay in between. CDR1 MGHRA and CDR2 YSYEKL come from the germline V gene. This CDR3 comprises 15 residues. The CDR3 nucleotides are TGCGCCAGCAGCCAAACCGCGACGTCCTTCAACGAGCAGTACTTC. Amino acids: CASSQTATSFNEQYF.

The V and J genes are TRBV5-1 and TRBJ1-1; D gene uncertain. V lost 0 bases, J lost 3 bases, and 6 bases lay in between. Germline V CDR1 and CDR2: SGHRS, YFSETQ. This CDR3 is 13 amino acids long. CDR3 amino acids: CASSLDSYTEAFF. CDR3 nucleotide sequence: TGCGCCAGCAGCTTGGACAGTTACACTGAAGCTTTCTTT.

J is TRBJ1-1 and V is TRBV27; D not certain. The CDR3 is 13 amino acids. Germline values: CDR1 MNHEY, CDR2 SMNVEV (reference sequence). The V gene lost 3 bases and the J gene lost 3 bases, with 8 bases spanning the gap. The DNA of the CDR3 is TGTGCCAGCAGTTTCGGGCAGTACACTGAAGCTTTCTTT. This sequence encodes CASSFGQYTEAFF.

CDR3: CASSEVVGGGYEQYF. Written as DNA, the CDR3 is TGTGCCAGCAGTGAGGTGGTTGGGGGGGGCTACGAGCAGTACTTC. V and J are TRBV6-1 and TRBJ2-7, with 7 bases matching TRBD2. Germline trimming cut 3 bases from V and 3 bases from J; bases unmatched to any gene: 8. Germline V gene lookup returns CDR1 MNHNS and CDR2 SASEGT. The CDR3 is 15 amino acids.

V is TRBV9 and J is TRBJ2-7; the D gene could be TRBD1 or TRBD2 (5 bases each). In germline, CDR1 is SGDLS, CDR2 YYNGEE. There are 13 residues in the CDR3. Deletions cut 3 bases from V and 2 bases from J, with 9 bases between. CDR3 DNA sequence: TGTGCCAGCAGCGACGGGACGGCCTACGAGCAGTACTTC. Amino acid sequence: CASSDGTAYEQYF.